Listed below are T cell receptor beta chains from one sample, sequenced in a study of blood T cell repertoires in COVID-19. The table came from immunoSEQ multiplex PCR; TCRdb's copy has only in-frame clones and leaves some out. The sample contains about 98,000 clones, 91% of which appear only once. Input material: peripheral blood. These receptors were taken from a man between 18 and 29 years old with acute or convalescent COVID-19. The CDR3 runs from the conserved cysteine through the conserved F or W. Fields, in order: clone size, D gene, J gene, V gene, CDR3 protein, CDR3 DNA. D genes are given only for firm matches. Part of the rows lack a size; the others show once, few, many or a class for expanded clones.

.,TRBD1,TRBJ1-1,TRBV18,CASSPSQDRETEAFF,TGTGCCAGCTCACCCTCTCAGGACAGGGAAACTGAAGCTTTCTTT
.,TRBD1,TRBJ1-6,TRBV5-1,CASSLLPGQENSPLHF,TGCGCCAGCAGCTTGCTACCGGGACAGGAAAATTCACCCCTCCACTTT
.,.,TRBJ2-7,TRBV18,CASSPFGSGSPYEQYF,TGTGCCAGCTCACCGTTCGGATCGGGGAGTCCCTACGAGCAGTACTTC
.,.,TRBJ1-1,TRBV5-1,CASMSNTEAFF,TGCGCCAGCATGAGTAACACTGAAGCTTTCTTT
.,TRBD1,TRBJ2-2,TRBV6-1,CASSDRGQRELFF,TGTGCCAGCAGTGACAGGGGGCAGAGGGAGCTGTTTTTT
.,.,TRBJ1-5,TRBV19,CASSIDPGQPQHF,TGTGCCAGTAGTATAGATCCGGGTCAGCCCCAGCATTTT
.,.,TRBJ1-1,TRBV19,CASSPTRPQGIGARNTEAFF,TGTGCCAGTAGTCCCACCCGTCCACAGGGTATTGGGGCCAGAAACACTGAAGCTTTCTTT
.,TRBD1,TRBJ1-2,TRBV30,CAEQGADGYTF,TGTGCCGAACAGGGGGCGGATGGCTACACCTTC
once,TRBD2,TRBJ2-1,TRBV19,CASRGRAVNNEQFF,TGTGCCAGTAGAGGGAGGGCAGTCAACAATGAGCAGTTCTTC
.,TRBD1,TRBJ2-3,TRBV7-6,CASSLLPDRGVQDTQYF,TGTGCCAGCAGCTTATTGCCCGACAGGGGGGTCCAAGATACGCAGTATTTT
.,TRBD2,TRBJ2-7,TRBV7-6,CASRPNLGGSVYEQYF,TGTGCCAGCAGACCCAACCTGGGCGGGAGTGTATACGAGCAGTACTTC
.,TRBD1,TRBJ1-4,TRBV5-1,CASRLWQGDEKLFF,TGCGCCAGCAGGTTATGGCAGGGGGATGAAAAACTGTTTTTT
.,.,TRBJ1-6,TRBV6-5,CASSYSISGNSPLHF,TGTGCCAGCAGTTACTCGATCTCGGGGAATTCACCCCTCCACTTT
.,.,TRBJ1-1,TRBV19,CASSSQRNTEAFF,TGTGCCAGTAGCTCACAGAGGAACACTGAAGCTTTCTTT
.,.,TRBJ1-6,TRBV3-1/TRBV3-2,CASSQAVSYGSPLHF,TGTGCCAGCAGCCAAGCAGTTTCTTATGGTTCACCCCTCCACTTT
.,TRBD2,TRBJ2-3,TRBV10-3,CAISVGLAASTDTQYF,TGTGCCATCAGTGTGGGACTAGCGGCTAGCACAGATACGCAGTATTTT
.,.,TRBJ1-6,TRBV12-3/TRBV12-4,CASRRSNDSPLHF,TGTGCCAGCAGACGTAGCAACGATTCACCCCTCCACTTT
.,TRBD1,TRBJ1-6,TRBV5-1,CASSLDRDRATPDLHF,TGCGCCAGCAGCTTGGACCGGGACAGGGCAACCCCCGACCTCCACTTT
.,.,TRBJ2-7,TRBV15,CATSSGGTDHEQYF,TGTGCCACCAGCTCCGGGGGAACGGACCACGAGCAGTACTTC
.,.,TRBJ2-1,TRBV5-1,CASSLAQTNNEQFF,TGCGCCAGCAGCTTGGCACAGACGAACAATGAGCAGTTCTTC
.,.,TRBJ1-1,TRBV19,CASSIGTDLSGGNTEAFF,TGTGCCAGTAGTATAGGAACCGATCTCAGCGGGGGAAACACTGAAGCTTTCTTT
.,TRBD1,TRBJ1-2,TRBV5-4,CASSSLRDRASGYTF,TGTGCCAGCAGCTCGCTCCGGGACAGGGCGAGTGGCTACACCTTC
.,.,TRBJ1-3,TRBV6-5,CASSRRQAGGNTIYF,TGTGCCAGCAGCCGACGACAGGCGGGTGGAAACACCATATATTTT
.,.,TRBJ2-7,TRBV20-1,CSGQSGTGQYF,TGCAGTGGTCAATCGGGTACGGGGCAGTACTTC
.,.,TRBJ2-7,TRBV27,CASSPLLAPDPYEQYF,TGTGCCAGCAGTCCCTTACTAGCACCGGATCCCTACGAGCAGTACTTC
.,.,TRBJ2-7,TRBV14,CASSLGPGGNEQYF,TGTGCCAGCAGCCTAGGGCCGGGGGGCAACGAGCAGTACTTC
.,TRBD1,TRBJ1-1,TRBV19,CASSAYRGLGTEAFF,TGTGCCAGTAGTGCCTACAGGGGTTTGGGCACTGAAGCTTTCTTT
.,TRBD1,TRBJ2-3,TRBV19,CASEGQGPPDTQYF,TGTGCCAGTGAGGGACAGGGTCCCCCAGATACGCAGTATTTT
.,TRBD2,TRBJ2-7,TRBV27,CASSLSWGGIYEQYF,TGTGCCAGCAGTTTATCGTGGGGGGGAATCTACGAGCAGTACTTC
.,.,TRBJ2-1,TRBV6-4,CASSPRAVYNEQFF,TGTGCCAGCAGCCCCAGGGCCGTATACAATGAGCAGTTCTTC
few,TRBD1,TRBJ1-1,TRBV24-1,CATSDPDRRGAFF,TGTGCCACCAGTGATCCGGACAGGAGAGGAGCTTTCTTT
.,.,TRBJ2-3,TRBV5-5,CASSLGGVPSTDTQYF,TGTGCCAGCAGCTTGGGCGGGGTCCCTAGCACAGATACGCAGTATTTT
.,TRBD2,TRBJ2-2,TRBV5-1,CASSPGLAGTGELFF,TGCGCCAGCAGCCCAGGACTAGCCGGCACCGGGGAGCTGTTTTTT
.,.,TRBJ2-5,TRBV21-1,CASNSPGLRETQYF,TGTGCCAGCAACAGTCCAGGGCTCCGCGAGACCCAGTACTTC